This TCR beta chain was profiled in a study of T cell changes during pregnancy in multiple sclerosis. The trim removed 1 base at V and 2 bases at J, leaving 5 bases unmatched. The CDR3 covers 16 residues. CDR1 is SGHTA and CDR2 is FQGNSA in the germline V gene. The method was immunoSEQ multiplex PCR; TCRdb's version includes in-frame clones alone and lacks a portion of them. The table lists about 70,000 clones, approximately 94% of them singletons. The sequenced sample was peripheral blood, obtained in the third trimester of pregnancy. This clonotype originated in a female donor with multiple sclerosis, enrolled in a pregnancy study. The gene calls are TRBV7-2 and TRBJ2-7, with 10 bases matching TRBD1. The CDR3 coding sequence is TGTGCCAGCAGCTTAGGCGGGACAGGGGTCGCCTACGAGCAGTACTTC. Translated: CASSLGGTGVAYEQYF.